Here is one T cell receptor (beta chain) with its context. Use of 60 Vbeta and 13 Jbeta primers characterized the PCR. Assay used: immunoSEQ multiplex PCR; TCRdb lists only in-frame clones, some missing. The repertoire consists of almost 200,000 clones, with around 75% occurring once and the leading ten covering approximately 0.4%. The sample belongs to a study of cytomegalovirus exposure and HLA in healthy donors. Germline lookup yields CDR1 SGDLS and CDR2 YYNGEE. CDR3 size: 14 residues. The V gene lost 4 bases and the J gene lost 0 bases, with 7 bases spanning the gap. This chain uses TRBV9 with TRBJ2-2; unclear D gene. This clonotype was sampled from a male donor in good health and CMV-seropositive. Sequenced sample: PBMCs. The CDR3 loop reads CASSPRANTGELFF. In nucleotides, the CDR3 is TGTGCCAGCAGCCCTCGAGCGAACACCGGGGAGCTGTTTTTT.